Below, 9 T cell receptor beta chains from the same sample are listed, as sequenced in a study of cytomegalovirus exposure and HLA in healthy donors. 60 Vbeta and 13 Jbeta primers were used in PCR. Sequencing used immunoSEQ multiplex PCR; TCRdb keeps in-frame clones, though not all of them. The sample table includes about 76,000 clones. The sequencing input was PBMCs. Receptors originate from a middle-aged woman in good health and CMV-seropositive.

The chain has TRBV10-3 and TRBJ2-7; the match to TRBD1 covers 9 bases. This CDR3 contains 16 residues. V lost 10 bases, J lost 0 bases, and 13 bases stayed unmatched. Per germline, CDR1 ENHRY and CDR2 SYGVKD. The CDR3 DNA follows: TGTGCCAAGCTAAGCGGTAGGACAGGGGTCTCCTACGAGCAGTACTTC. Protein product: CAKLSGRTGVSYEQYF.

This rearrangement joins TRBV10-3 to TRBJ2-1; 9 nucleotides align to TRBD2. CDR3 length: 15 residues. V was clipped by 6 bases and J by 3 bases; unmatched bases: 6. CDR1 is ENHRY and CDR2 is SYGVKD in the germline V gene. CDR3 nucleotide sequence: TGTGCCATCAGGGAACTAGCGGGTGGCTACAATGAGCAGTTCTTC. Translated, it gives CAIRELAGGYNEQFF.

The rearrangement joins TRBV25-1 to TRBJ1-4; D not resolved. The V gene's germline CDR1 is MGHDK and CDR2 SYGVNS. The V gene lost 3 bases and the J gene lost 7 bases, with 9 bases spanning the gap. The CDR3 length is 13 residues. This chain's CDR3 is CASSEFGTEKLFF. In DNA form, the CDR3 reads TGTGCCAGCAGTGAGTTTGGCACTGAAAAACTGTTTTTT.

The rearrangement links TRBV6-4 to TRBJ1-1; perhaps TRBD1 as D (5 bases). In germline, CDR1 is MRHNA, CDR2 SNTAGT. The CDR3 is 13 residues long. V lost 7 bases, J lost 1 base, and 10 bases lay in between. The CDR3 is CASTAGKNTEAFF. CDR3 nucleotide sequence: TGTGCCAGCACGGCAGGGAAGAACACTGAAGCTTTCTTT.

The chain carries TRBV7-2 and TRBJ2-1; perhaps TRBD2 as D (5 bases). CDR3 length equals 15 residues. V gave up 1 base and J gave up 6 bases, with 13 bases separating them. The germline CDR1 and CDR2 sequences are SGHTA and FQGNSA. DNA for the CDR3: TGTGCCAGCAGCTTAGATAGGTCGGGAATCAATGAGCAGTTCTTC. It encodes CASSLDRSGINEQFF.

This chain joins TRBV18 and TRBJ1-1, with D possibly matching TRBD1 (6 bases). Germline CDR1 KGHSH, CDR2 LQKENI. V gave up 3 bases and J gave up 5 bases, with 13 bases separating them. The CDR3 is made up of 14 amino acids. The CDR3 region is CASSPERQATEAFF. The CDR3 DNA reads TGTGCCAGCTCACCCGAAAGACAGGCGACTGAAGCTTTCTTT.

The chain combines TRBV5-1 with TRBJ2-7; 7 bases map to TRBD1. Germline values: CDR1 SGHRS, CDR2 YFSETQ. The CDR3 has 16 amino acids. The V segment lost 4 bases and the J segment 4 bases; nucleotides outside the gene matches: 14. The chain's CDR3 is CASSQLTGRPIYEQYF. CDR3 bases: TGCGCCAGCAGCCAACTGACAGGGCGGCCCATTTACGAGCAGTACTTC.

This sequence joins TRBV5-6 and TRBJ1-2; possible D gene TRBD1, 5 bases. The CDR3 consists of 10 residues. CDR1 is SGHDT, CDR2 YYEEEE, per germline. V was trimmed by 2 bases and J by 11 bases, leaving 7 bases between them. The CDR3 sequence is CASSLRGYTF. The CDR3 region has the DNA TGTGCCAGCAGCTTAAGGGGTTACACCTTC.

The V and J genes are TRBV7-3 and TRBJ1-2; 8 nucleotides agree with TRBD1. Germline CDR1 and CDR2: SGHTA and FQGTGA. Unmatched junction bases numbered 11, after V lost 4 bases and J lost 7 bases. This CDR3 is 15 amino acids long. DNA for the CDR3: TGTGCCAGCAGCTCAAACCCCAGGGGGCAGGGTGGCTACACCTTC. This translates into CASSSNPRGQGGYTF. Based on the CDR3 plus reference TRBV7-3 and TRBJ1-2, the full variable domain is GAGVSQTPSNKVTEKGKYVELRCDPISGHTALYWYRQSLGQGPEFLIYFQGTGAADDSGLPNDRFFAVRPEGSVSTLKIQRTERGDSAVYLCASSSNPRGQGGYTFGSGTRLTVV.